This T cell receptor (beta chain) was captured by sequencing in a study of blood T cell repertoires in COVID-19. Participant age was roughly 18 to 90 years, and participants resided in about two dozen US areas. Cohort 3 recovered donors had two negative PCRs, clearance, or symptom resolution. Trimming removed 7 bases at V and 5 bases at J, with 17 bases between. CDR1 MDHEN and CDR2 SYDVKM come from the germline V gene. The CDR3 covers 14 residues. TCRdb's table, derived via immunoSEQ multiplex PCR, lists solely in-frame clones and lacks some. The repertoire includes roughly 400,000 clones, about 90% of them detected once, and 1.5% to 2% sits in the top ten.

The sample comprised PBMCs or T cells enriched from blood (not recorded which). The TCR originated in a woman in her 30s who had recovered from COVID-19. The chain links TRBV28 to TRBJ2-5; weak D call: TRBD2 (5 bases). The CDR3 DNA reads TGTGCCAGCACCTCGCCGGGGTCCCGGGAGACCCAGTACTTC. It codes for CASTSPGSRETQYF.